The source of this T cell receptor beta chain is a study of shared clonotypes between healthy human individuals. Adult donors, all healthy and HIV-negative, had no recent acute infections or vaccinations. This clone came up once. Using ten immunoSEQ deep assay plates, investigators sequenced unsorted PBMC DNA. Per the study methods: Junction-only immunoSEQ sequences carried no quality scores, so filtering differed. Method: immunoSEQ multiplex PCR; TCRdb's copy keeps in-frame clones and lacks some. V and J calls and clone size are copied from that table; D and trimming were computed from the DNA. The sample lists fewer than 600,000 clones, 70% to 80% occurring once. CDR1 SGHRS and CDR2 YFSETQ come from the germline V gene. The V and J ends lost 5 bases and 3 bases respectively, with 12 bases between them. The length of the CDR3 is 14 residues.

The source material was PBMCs. The source is a woman aged 35 to 49 in good health. Some clones in this sample may be carry-over from other donors' samples. V gene TRBV5-1 combines with J gene TRBJ2-1; weak D call: TRBD2 (5 bases). CDR3 protein: CASSGLAGYNEQFF. The CDR3 nucleotides read TGCGCCAGCAGTGGGCTAGCTGGCTACAATGAGCAGTTCTTC.